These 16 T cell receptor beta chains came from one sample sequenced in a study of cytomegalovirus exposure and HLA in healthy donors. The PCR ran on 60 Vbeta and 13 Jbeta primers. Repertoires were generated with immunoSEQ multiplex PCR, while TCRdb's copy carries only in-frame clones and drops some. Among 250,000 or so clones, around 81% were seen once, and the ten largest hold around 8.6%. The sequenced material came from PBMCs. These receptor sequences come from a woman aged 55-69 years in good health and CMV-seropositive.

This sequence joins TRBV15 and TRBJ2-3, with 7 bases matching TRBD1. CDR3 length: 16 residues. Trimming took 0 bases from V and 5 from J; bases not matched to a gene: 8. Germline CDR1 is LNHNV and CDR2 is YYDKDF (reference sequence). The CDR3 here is CATSRDRGQSRDTQYF. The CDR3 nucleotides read TGTGCCACCAGCAGAGATAGGGGACAGTCCCGAGATACGCAGTATTTT.

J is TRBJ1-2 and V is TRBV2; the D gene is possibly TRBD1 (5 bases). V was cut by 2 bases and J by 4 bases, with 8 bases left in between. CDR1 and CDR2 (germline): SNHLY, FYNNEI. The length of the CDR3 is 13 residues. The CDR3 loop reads CASSEQGIYGYTF. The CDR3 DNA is TGTGCCAGCAGTGAACAGGGCATCTATGGCTACACCTTC.

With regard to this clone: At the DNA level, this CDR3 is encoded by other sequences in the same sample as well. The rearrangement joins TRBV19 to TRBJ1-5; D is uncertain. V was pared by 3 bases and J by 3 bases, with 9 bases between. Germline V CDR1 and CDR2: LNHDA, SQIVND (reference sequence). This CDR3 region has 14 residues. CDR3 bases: TGTGCCAGTAGTATCCGGGATAACAATCAGCCCCAGCATTTT. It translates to CASSIRDNNQPQHF.

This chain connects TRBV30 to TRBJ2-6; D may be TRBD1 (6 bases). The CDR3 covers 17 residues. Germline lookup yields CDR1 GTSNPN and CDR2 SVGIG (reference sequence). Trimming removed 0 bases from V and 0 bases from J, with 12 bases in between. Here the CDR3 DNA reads TGTGCCTGGAGTGTACTACGGACAGACTCTGGGGCCAACGTCCTGACTTTC. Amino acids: CAWSVLRTDSGANVLTF. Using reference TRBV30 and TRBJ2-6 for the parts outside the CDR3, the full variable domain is SQTIHQWPATLVQPVGSPLSLECTVEGTSNPNLYWYRQAAGRGLQLLFYSVGIGQISSEVPQNLSASRPQDRQFILSSKKLLLSDSGFYLCAWSVLRTDSGANVLTFGAGSRLTVL.

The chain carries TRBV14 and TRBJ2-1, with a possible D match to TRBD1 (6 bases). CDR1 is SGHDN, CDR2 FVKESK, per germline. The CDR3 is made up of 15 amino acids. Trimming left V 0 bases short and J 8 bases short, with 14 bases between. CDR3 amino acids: CASSQERQGMDEQFF. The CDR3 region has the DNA TGTGCCAGCAGCCAAGAACGGCAGGGGATGGATGAGCAGTTCTTC.

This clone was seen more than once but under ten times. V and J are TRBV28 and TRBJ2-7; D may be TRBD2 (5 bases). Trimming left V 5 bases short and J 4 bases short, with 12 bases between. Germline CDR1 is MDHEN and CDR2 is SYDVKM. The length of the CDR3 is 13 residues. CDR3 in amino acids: CASSEGPVYEQYF. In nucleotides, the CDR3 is TGTGCCAGCAGTGAGGGCCCTGTATACGAGCAGTACTTC.

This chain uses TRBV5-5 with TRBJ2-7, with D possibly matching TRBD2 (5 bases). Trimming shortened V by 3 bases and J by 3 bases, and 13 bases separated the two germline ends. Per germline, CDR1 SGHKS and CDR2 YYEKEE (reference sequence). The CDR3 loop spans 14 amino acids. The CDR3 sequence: CASSSLARYYEQYF. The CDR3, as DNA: TGTGCCAGCAGCTCCCTAGCACGATACTACGAGCAGTACTTC.

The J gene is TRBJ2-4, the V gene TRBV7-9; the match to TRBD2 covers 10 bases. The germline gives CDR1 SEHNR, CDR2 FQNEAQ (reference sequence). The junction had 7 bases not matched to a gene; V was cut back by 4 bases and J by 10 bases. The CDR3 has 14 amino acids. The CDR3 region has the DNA TGTGCCAGCAGCTCCGAGGGTAGCGGGAGGATTCAGTACTTC. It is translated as CASSSEGSGRIQYF.

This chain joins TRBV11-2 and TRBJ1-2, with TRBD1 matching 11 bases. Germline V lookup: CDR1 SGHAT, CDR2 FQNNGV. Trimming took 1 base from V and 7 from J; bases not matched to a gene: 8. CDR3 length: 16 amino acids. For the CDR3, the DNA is TGTGCCAGCAGCTTAGCTCGGACAGGGGGCTACGGTGGCTACACCTTC. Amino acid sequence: CASSLARTGGYGGYTF. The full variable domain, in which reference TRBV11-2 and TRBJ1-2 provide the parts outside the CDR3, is EAGVAQSPRYKIIEKRQSVAFWCNPISGHATLYWYQQILGQGPKLLIQFQNNGVVDDSQLPKDRFSAERLKGVDSTLKIQPAKLEDSAVYLCASSLARTGGYGGYTFGSGTRLTVV.

The CDR3 region is CASSFQDQSTEAFF. The CDR3, as DNA: TGTGCCAGCAGTTTTCAGGATCAGAGCACTGAAGCTTTCTTT. The rearrangement links TRBV27 to TRBJ1-1; D remains ambiguous. Per germline, CDR1 MNHEY and CDR2 SMNVEV (reference sequence). The CDR3 is 14 residues long. Trimming left V 3 bases short and J 4 bases short, with 12 bases between.

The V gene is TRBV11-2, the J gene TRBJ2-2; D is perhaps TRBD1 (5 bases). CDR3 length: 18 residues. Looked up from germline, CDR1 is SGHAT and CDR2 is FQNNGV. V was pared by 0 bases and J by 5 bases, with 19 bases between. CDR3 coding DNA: TGTGCCAGCAGCTTAGATCTTCTACAGGTCATGGGGACCGGGGAGCTGTTTTTT. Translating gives CASSLDLLQVMGTGELFF.

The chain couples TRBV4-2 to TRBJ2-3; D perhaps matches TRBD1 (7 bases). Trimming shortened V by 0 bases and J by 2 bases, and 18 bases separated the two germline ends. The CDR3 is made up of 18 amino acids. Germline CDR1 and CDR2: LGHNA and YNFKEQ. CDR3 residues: CASSQEGGTGAFTDTQYF. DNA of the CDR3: TGTGCCAGCAGCCAAGAGGGGGGCACAGGGGCTTTCACAGATACGCAGTATTTT.

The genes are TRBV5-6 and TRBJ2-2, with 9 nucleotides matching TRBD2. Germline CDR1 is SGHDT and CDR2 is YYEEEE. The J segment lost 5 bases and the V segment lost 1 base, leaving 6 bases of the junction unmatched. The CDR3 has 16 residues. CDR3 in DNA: TGTGCCAGCAGCTTGTATTCCAGCGGGAGGACCGGGGAGCTGTTTTTT. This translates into CASSLYSSGRTGELFF.

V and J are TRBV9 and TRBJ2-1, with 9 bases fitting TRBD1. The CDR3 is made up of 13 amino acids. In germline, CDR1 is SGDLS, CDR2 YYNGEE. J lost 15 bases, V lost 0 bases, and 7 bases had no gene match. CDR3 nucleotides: TGTGCCAGCAGCGTAGACCGACAGGGGGTCGGGTTCTTC. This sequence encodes CASSVDRQGVGFF. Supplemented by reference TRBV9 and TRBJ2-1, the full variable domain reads DSGVTQTPKHLITATGQRVTLRCSPRSGDLSVYWYQQSLDQGLQFLIQYYNGEERAKGNILERFSAQQFPDLHSELNLSSLELGDSALYFCASSVDRQGVGFFGPGTRLTVL.

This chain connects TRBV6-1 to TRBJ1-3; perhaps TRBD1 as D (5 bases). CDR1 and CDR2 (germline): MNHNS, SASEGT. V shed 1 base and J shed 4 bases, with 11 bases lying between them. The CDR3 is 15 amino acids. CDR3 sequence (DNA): TGTGCCAGCAGTGAAGTTGGAGGGGTAGGAAACACCATATATTTT. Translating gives CASSEVGGVGNTIYF.

Written as DNA, the CDR3 is TGTGCCACCGTGGAAGGCGGGATGTATGGCTACACCTTC. It codes for CATVEGGMYGYTF. The J gene is TRBJ1-2, the V gene TRBV10-3, with no clear D. The germline gives CDR1 ENHRY, CDR2 SYGVKD. This CDR3 spans 13 amino acids. Trimming took off 10 bases at V and 5 bases at J, with 17 bases between the two ends.